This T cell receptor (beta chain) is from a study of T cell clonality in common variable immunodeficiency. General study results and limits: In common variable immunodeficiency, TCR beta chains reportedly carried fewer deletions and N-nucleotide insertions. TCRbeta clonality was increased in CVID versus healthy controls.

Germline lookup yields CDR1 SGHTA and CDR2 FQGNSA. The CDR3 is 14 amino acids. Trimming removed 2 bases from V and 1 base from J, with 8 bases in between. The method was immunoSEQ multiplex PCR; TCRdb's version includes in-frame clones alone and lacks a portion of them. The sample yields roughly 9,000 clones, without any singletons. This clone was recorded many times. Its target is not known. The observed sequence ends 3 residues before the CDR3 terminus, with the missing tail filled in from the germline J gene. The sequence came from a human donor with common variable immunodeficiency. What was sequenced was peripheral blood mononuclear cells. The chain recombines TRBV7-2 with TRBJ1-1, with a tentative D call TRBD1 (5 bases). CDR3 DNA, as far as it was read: TGTGCCAGCAGCTTACAGGGTCCGAACACTGAA. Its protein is CASSLQGPNTE. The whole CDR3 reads CASSLQGPNTEAFF.